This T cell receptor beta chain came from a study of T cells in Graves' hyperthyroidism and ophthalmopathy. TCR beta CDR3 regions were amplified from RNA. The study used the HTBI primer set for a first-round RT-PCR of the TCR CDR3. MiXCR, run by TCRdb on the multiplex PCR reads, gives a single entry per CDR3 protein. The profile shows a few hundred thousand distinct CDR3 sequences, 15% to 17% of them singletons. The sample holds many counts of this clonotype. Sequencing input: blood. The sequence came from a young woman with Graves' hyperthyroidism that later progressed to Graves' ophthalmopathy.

The CDR3 DNA reads as TGTGCCAGCAGCCTCTGGTCGGGACGTCACACAGATACGCAGTATTTT. Residues: CASSLWSGRHTDTQYF. The chain is built from TRBV13 and TRBJ2-3; D might be TRBD1 or TRBD2, each matching 5 bases. Germline CDR1 and CDR2: PRHDT and FYEKMQ (reference sequence). Trimming shortened V by 5 bases and J by 2 bases, and 17 bases separated the two germline ends. The CDR3 is 16 amino acids.